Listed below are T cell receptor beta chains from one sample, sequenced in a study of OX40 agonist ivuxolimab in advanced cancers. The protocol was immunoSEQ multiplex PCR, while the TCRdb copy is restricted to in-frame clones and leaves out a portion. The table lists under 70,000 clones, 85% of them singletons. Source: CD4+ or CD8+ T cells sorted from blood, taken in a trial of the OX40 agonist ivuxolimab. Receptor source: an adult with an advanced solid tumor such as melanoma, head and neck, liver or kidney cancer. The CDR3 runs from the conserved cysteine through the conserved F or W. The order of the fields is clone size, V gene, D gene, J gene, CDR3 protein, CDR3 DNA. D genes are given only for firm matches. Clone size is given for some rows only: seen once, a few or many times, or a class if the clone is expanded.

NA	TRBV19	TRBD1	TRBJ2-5	CASSIGNRGETQYF	TGTGCCAGTAGTATAGGGAACAGGGGAGAGACCCAGTACTTC
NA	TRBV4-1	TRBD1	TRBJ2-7	CASSLDRGLTYEQYF	TGCGCCAGCAGCCTTGACAGGGGACTCACCTACGAGCAGTACTTC
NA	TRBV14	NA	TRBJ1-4	CASSRPGSRNEKLFF	TGTGCCAGCAGCCGACCCGGCTCTAGAAATGAAAAACTGTTTTTT
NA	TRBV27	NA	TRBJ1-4	CASRPQVYNEKLFF	TGTGCCAGCAGGCCACAGGTTTATAATGAAAAACTGTTTTTT
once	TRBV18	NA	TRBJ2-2	CASSPPGQPRGTGELFF	TGTGCCAGCTCACCACCTGGACAGCCTCGAGGCACCGGGGAGCTGTTTTTT
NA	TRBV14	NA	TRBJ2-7	CASSQGAYEQYF	TGTGCCAGCAGCCAAGGGGCCTACGAGCAGTACTTC
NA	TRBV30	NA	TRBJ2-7	CAWSVLEGPYEQYF	TGTGCCTGGAGTGTACTGGAGGGCCCCTACGAGCAGTACTTC
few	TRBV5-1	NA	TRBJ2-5	CASRGQSSGETQYF	TGCGCCAGCAGAGGACAGTCCTCTGGGGAGACCCAGTACTTC
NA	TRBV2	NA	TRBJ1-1	CASSENRVGGMNTEAFF	TGTGCCAGCAGTGAAAACAGGGTCGGGGGCATGAACACTGAAGCTTTCTTT
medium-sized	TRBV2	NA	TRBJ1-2	CASMADNYGYTF	TGTGCCAGCATGGCAGATAACTATGGCTACACCTTC
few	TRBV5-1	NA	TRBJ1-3	CASSLVGEKNTIYF	TGCGCCAGCAGCTTGGTTGGAGAGAAAAACACCATATATTTT
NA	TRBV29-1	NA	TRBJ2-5	CSVSGGNIETQYF	TGCAGCGTTTCCGGCGGGAATATTGAGACCCAGTACTTC
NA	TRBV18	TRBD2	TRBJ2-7	CASSPGAGGREQYF	TGTGCCAGCTCCCCGGGAGCGGGAGGGCGCGAGCAGTACTTC
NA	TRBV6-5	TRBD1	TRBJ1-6	CASKKGASNSPLHF	TGTGCCAGCAAGAAGGGGGCCAGCAATTCACCCCTCCACTTT
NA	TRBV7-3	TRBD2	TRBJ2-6	CASSLAGGQGGANVLTF	TGTGCCAGCAGCTTGGCGGGAGGGCAGGGAGGGGCCAACGTCCTGACTTTC
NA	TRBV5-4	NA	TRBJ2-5	CASSSPGQEKTQYF	TGTGCCAGCAGCTCGCCGGGCCAAGAGAAGACCCAGTACTTC
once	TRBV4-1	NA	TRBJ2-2	CASSRPGFSGELFF	TGCGCCAGCAGCCGGCCTGGCTTCTCCGGGGAGCTGTTTTTT
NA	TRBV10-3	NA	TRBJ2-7	CAISGQDNSYEQYF	TGTGCCATCAGTGGGCAGGACAACTCCTACGAGCAGTACTTC
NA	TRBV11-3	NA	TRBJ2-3	CASSLEMGRGTDTQYF	TGTGCCAGCAGCTTAGAGATGGGGAGAGGCACAGATACGCAGTATTTT
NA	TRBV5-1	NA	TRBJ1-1	CASQVQDGESEAFF	TGCGCCAGCCAAGTCCAGGACGGAGAAAGTGAAGCTTTCTTT
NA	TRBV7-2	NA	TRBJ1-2	CASSRTFGYGYTF	TGTGCCAGCAGTCGGACTTTTGGGTATGGCTACACCTTC
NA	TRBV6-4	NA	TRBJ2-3	CASSGQVADTQYF	TGTGCCAGCAGTGGACAGGTCGCAGATACGCAGTATTTT
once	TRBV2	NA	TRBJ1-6	CASSDYGAQNSPLHF	TGTGCCAGCAGTGATTATGGGGCGCAAAATTCACCCCTCCACTTT
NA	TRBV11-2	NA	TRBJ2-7	CASSSRPRMGEQYF	TGTGCCAGCAGCTCAAGACCCCGGATGGGCGAGCAGTACTTC
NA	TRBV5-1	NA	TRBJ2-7	CASSFQPEGYEQYF	TGCGCCAGCAGCTTCCAACCGGAGGGTTACGAGCAGTACTTC
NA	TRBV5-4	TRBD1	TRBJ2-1	CASSFTDRGRWQQFF	TGTGCCAGCAGCTTTACGGACAGGGGGCGTTGGCAGCAGTTCTTC
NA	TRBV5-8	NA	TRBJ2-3	CASSPLDSRTDTQYF	TGTGCCAGCAGCCCGCTAGACAGCCGCACAGATACGCAGTATTTT
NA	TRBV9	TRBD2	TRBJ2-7	CASSVTSGGNEQYF	TGTGCCAGCAGCGTGACTAGCGGGGGCAACGAGCAGTACTTC
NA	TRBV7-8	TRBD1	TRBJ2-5	CASSSGQGRETQYF	TGTGCCAGCAGCTCCGGACAGGGACGAGAGACCCAGTACTTC
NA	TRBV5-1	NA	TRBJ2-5	CASSLVETQYF	TGCGCCAGCAGCTTGGTTGAGACCCAGTACTTC
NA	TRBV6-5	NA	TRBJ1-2	CASSYIGGRYTF	TGTGCCAGCAGCTACATAGGGGGTCGCTACACCTTC
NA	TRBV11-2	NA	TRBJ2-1	CASSLDPLGGPAQFF	TGTGCCAGCAGCTTAGACCCTCTTGGAGGCCCTGCGCAGTTCTTC
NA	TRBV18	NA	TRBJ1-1	CASSRTNTEAFF	TGTGCCAGCTCACGCACGAACACTGAAGCTTTCTTT
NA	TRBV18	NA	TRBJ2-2	CASSPGRTGELFF	TGTGCCAGCTCACCGGGCAGGACCGGGGAGCTGTTTTTT
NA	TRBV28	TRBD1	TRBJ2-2	CASSLPGQPNTGELFF	TGTGCCAGCAGTTTACCGGGACAGCCGAACACCGGGGAGCTGTTTTTT
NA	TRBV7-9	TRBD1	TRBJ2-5	CASSLGTGQETQYF	TGTGCCAGCAGCTTGGGGACAGGTCAAGAGACCCAGTACTTC
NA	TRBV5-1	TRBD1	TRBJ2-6	CASTPTGVAGANVLTF	TGCGCCAGCACCCCTACAGGGGTCGCTGGGGCCAACGTCCTGACTTTC
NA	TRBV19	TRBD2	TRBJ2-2	CASSRLAGVTGELFF	TGTGCCAGTAGTAGACTAGCGGGAGTCACCGGGGAGCTGTTTTTT
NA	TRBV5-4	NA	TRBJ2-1	CASSLQSASWNEQFF	TGTGCCAGCAGCTTGCAGAGCGCCTCCTGGAATGAGCAGTTCTTC
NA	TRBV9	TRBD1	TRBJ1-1	CASSSRTGGPNTEAFF	TGTGCCAGCAGCTCCCGGACAGGGGGCCCGAACACTGAAGCTTTCTTT
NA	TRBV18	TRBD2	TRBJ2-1	CASSPVTSGGPEQFF	TGTGCCAGCTCACCAGTAACTAGCGGGGGTCCTGAGCAGTTCTTC
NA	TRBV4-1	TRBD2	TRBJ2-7	CASSQVGGSYEQYF	TGCGCCAGCAGCCAGGTGGGGGGGAGCTACGAGCAGTACTTC
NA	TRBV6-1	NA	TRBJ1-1	CASSALIQGNTEAFF	TGTGCCAGCAGTGCCCTTATACAGGGGAACACTGAAGCTTTCTTT
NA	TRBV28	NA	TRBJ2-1	CASSLSVGEQFF	TGTGCCAGCAGTTTGAGCGTAGGGGAGCAGTTCTTC
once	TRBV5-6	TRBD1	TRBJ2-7	CASSRGTGRYEQYF	TGTGCCAGCAGCCGCGGGACAGGGAGATACGAGCAGTACTTC
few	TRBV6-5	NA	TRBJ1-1	CASTPGGGTEAFF	TGTGCCAGCACTCCAGGCGGGGGCACTGAAGCTTTCTTT
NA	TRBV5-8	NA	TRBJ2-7	CASSLSLVHEQYF	TGTGCCAGCAGCTTGAGTCTCGTCCACGAGCAGTACTTC
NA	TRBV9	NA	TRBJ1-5	CASNQGGNQPQHF	TGTGCCAGCAACCAAGGGGGAAATCAGCCCCAGCATTTT
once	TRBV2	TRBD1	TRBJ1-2	CASSRGQANYGYTF	TGTGCCAGCAGTAGGGGGCAGGCTAACTATGGCTACACCTTC
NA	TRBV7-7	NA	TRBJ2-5	CASSPTSGKETQYF	TGTGCCAGCAGCCCTACCTCAGGGAAAGAGACCCAGTACTTC
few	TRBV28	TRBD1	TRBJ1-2	CASSFSQGANYGYTF	TGTGCCAGCAGTTTTAGCCAGGGGGCAAACTATGGCTACACCTTC
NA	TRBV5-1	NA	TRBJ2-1	CASRSQGEYNEQFF	TGCGCCAGCAGATCCCAGGGCGAATACAATGAGCAGTTCTTC
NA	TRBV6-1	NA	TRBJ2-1	CASSVGRGKNNEQFF	TGTGCCAGCAGTGTGGGGCGGGGAAAGAACAATGAGCAGTTCTTC
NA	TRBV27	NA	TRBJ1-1	CASSLYAGRTEAFF	TGTGCCAGCAGTTTATATGCCGGTAGGACTGAAGCTTTCTTT
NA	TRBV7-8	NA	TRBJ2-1	CASSLAVLLNNEQFF	TGTGCCAGCAGCTTAGCGGTCCTCCTGAACAATGAGCAGTTCTTC
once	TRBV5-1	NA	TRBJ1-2	CASSLGGNRESGYTF	TGCGCCAGCAGCTTGGGAGGTAACAGGGAGAGTGGCTACACCTTC